This TCR beta chain originates from a study of patients and donors after allogeneic stem cell transplantation. The germline CDR1 and CDR2 sequences are SGHDT and YYEEEE. There are 15 residues in the CDR3. The junction had 4 bases not matched to a gene; V was cut back by 4 bases and J by 5 bases. TCRdb fed the RT-PCR reads into MiXCR, producing one record per CDR3 protein. Of approximately 140,000 distinct CDR3 sequences detected, over 30% appear once; the ten largest clones hold 40% to 55%. J is TRBJ1-6 and V is TRBV5-6; 9 nucleotides agree with TRBD1. Sequencing input: blood, either unsorted or a sorted T cell fraction (not recorded which). This receptor was taken from a human donor who was either an allogeneic HSCT recipient or a stem cell or donor lymphocyte infusion donor (not recorded which). It is not recorded whose cells these are; they may come from a transplant donor. The DNA for the CDR3 is TGTGCCAGCAGCAGGACAGGGGTACATAATTCACCCCTCCACTTT. Translated, it gives CASSRTGVHNSPLHF.